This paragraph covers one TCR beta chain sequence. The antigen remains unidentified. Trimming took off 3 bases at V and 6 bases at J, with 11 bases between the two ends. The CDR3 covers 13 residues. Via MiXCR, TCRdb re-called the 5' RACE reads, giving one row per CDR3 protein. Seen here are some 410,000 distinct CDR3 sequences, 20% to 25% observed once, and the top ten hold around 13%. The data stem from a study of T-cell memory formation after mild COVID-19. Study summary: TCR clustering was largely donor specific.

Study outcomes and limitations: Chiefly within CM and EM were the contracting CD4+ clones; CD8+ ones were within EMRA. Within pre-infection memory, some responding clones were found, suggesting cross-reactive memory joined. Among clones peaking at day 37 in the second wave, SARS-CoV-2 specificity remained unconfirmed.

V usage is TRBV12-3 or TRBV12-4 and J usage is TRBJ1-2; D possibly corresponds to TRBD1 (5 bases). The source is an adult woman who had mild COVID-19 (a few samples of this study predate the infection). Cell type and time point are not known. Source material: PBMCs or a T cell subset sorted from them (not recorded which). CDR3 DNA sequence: TGTGCCAGCAGTTTCGGGGCGCAGGATGGCTACACCTTC. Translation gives CASSFGAQDGYTF.